This TCR beta chain appears in the sequencing data of a study of T cell responses to AZD1222 COVID-19 vaccine. The study's findings and limits: Donors in the cohort were predominantly white British and more often female, and clonal diversity was possibly underestimated.

The method was immunoSEQ multiplex PCR; TCRdb's version includes in-frame clones alone and lacks a portion of them. The sample has about 100,000 clones, over 85% seen once; the top ten hold 4.5% to 5%. With respect to this clone: Its antigen is not identified.

V lost 0 bases to trimming and J lost 4 bases, with 10 bases between them. Per germline, CDR1 SGHDN and CDR2 FVKESK. The CDR3 runs 15 residues. The sample here was peripheral blood, taken on day 0 of AZD1222 vaccination. This chain links TRBV14 with TRBJ1-3; D not certain. The sequence came from an adult in good health. CDR3: CASSQEKSYGNTIYF. The CDR3 coding sequence is TGTGCCAGCAGCCAAGAAAAGAGCTACGGAAACACCATATATTTT.